One sample yielded the 24 T cell receptor beta chains listed below, sequenced in a study of regulatory T cells in long-lasting Graves disease. HTBI primers from iRepertoire and Arm-PCR of CDR3 regions yielded the TCR beta libraries. A single record per CDR3 protein comes from TCRdb applying MiXCR to the multiplex PCR reads. The sample records 400,000 to 500,000 distinct CDR3 sequences, under 25% being singletons. Time point of the sample: persistent/refractory GD, antithyroid drugs over 5 years with positive TRAb. Construction of the TCR library relied on RNA isolated from PBMCs. Here the sequenced sample was peripheral blood mononuclear cells (PBMCs), taken when the disease was refractory, from a patient treated with antithyroid drugs. The receptor set was obtained from a female donor with Graves disease.

This clonotype was detected only a few times. J is TRBJ2-7 and V is TRBV7-3; 9 nucleotides agree with TRBD1. This CDR3 has 13 residues. J was trimmed by 5 bases and V by 5 bases; bases with no gene match: 4. Germline V CDR1 and CDR2: SGHTA, FQGTGA. As DNA, the CDR3 is TGTGCCAGCAGCCGCACAGGGGGCGACGAGCAGTACTTC. Its translation is CASSRTGGDEQYF.

This clonotype appeared many times. The V call is TRBV6-1, the J call TRBJ1-1; a possible D gene is TRBD1 (6 bases). The CDR3 loop spans 13 amino acids. Trimming cost V 10 bases and J 0 bases, with 12 bases left between them. The germline V gene encodes CDR1 MNHNS and CDR2 SASEGT. Here the CDR3 reads CATLGHLNTEAFF. CDR3 nucleotides: TGTGCCACCCTGGGACACTTGAACACTGAAGCTTTCTTT.

In its sample, this clonotype was seen a few times. V is TRBV28 and J is TRBJ2-2, with 7 bases matching TRBD2. V lost 5 bases to trimming and J lost 4 bases; unmatched junction nucleotides: 13. This CDR3 has 17 amino acids. In germline, CDR1 is MDHEN, CDR2 SYDVKM. The CDR3 sequence: CASSPLSREVGTGELFF. In DNA form, the CDR3 reads TGTGCCAGCAGTCCACTCTCACGGGAGGTGGGCACCGGGGAGCTGTTTTTT.

V gene TRBV11-2 combines with J gene TRBJ2-7; 10 bases are a match to TRBD2. The V and J ends lost 0 bases and 5 bases, in that order; junction bases with no gene match: 7. The CDR3 is 16 residues long. CDR1 and CDR2 (germline): SGHAT, FQNNGV. The CDR3 DNA follows: TGTGCCAGCAGCTTAGAACTAGCGGGGTTGGGTGACGAGCAGTACTTC. Residues: CASSLELAGLGDEQYF.

This clonotype was recorded at least ten times. V gene TRBV15 combines with J gene TRBJ2-4, with 9 bases lining up with TRBD1. V lost 4 bases and J lost 6; bases outside the gene matches: 7. The CDR3 extends over 15 amino acids. CDR1 LNHNV and CDR2 YYDKDF come from the germline V gene (reference sequence). CDR3 in DNA: TGTGCCACCAGCACTATAACAGGGGGCGGAAACATTCAGTACTTC. Translation gives CATSTITGGGNIQYF.

This clonotype has a count of ten or more. The CDR3 loop is CASSELSVRDSPLHF. The CDR3 DNA sequence: TGTGCCAGCAGTGAGCTCAGCGTACGGGATTCACCCCTCCACTTT. This rearrangement joins TRBV2 to TRBJ1-6; D is uncertain. This CDR3 is built from 15 residues. Trimming left V 3 bases short and J 8 bases short, with 14 bases between. Germline lookup yields CDR1 SNHLY and CDR2 FYNNEI. Looking up the rest from reference TRBV2 and TRBJ1-6 gives the full variable domain: EPEVTQTPSHQVTQMGQEVILRCVPISNHLYFYWYRQILGQKVEFLVSFYNNEISEKSEIFDDQFSVERPDGSNFTLKIRSTKLEDSAMYFCASSELSVRDSPLHFGNGTRLTVT.

The chain is built from TRBV9 and TRBJ1-2; perhaps TRBD1 as D (6 bases). Trimming took off 3 bases at V and 5 bases at J, with 14 bases between the two ends. CDR3 length: 14 residues. Looked up from germline, CDR1 is SGDLS and CDR2 is YYNGEE. CDR3 residues: CASSAAGGRYGYTF. The CDR3 DNA reads as TGTGCCAGCAGCGCTGCGGGGGGCCGGTATGGCTACACCTTC.

This clonotype was recorded at least ten times. The CDR3 spells CASTSRSAGELPYNEQFF. CDR3 nucleotide sequence: TGTGCCAGCACCTCCCGATCAGCAGGAGAGCTACCCTACAATGAGCAGTTCTTC. The chain links TRBV11-3 to TRBJ2-1; D gene ambiguous. The CDR3 has 18 residues. The germline V gene encodes CDR1 SGHNT and CDR2 YENEEA. V was trimmed by 7 bases and J by 2 bases, leaving 24 bases between them.

The table lists this clonotype with many counts. The J gene is TRBJ2-7, the V gene TRBV12-3 or TRBV12-4; perhaps TRBD2 as D (5 bases). V was clipped by 5 bases and J by 4 bases, with 18 bases between them. The CDR3 contains 15 residues. CDR3 region: CASSPQLLETYEQYF. CDR3 DNA: TGTGCCAGCAGTCCCCAATTACTAGAAACATACGAGCAGTACTTC.

There are many counts of this clonotype. This chain connects TRBV28 to TRBJ1-5; 8 bases agree with TRBD1. The germline CDR1 and CDR2 sequences are MDHEN and SYDVKM. V was clipped by 5 bases and J by 3 bases; unmatched bases: 9. CDR3 length: 16 amino acids. CDR3 coding DNA: TGTGCCAGCAGTACCCGGACAGGGACGATCAATCAGCCCCAGCATTTT. It yields the protein CASSTRTGTINQPQHF.

A note on this clonotype: Given a much more abundant clone one base away, this may be a read error. The V gene is TRBV28, the J gene TRBJ1-2; 7 positions agree with TRBD1. The junction had 9 bases not matched to a gene; V was cut back by 5 bases and J by 3 bases. The CDR3 loop spans 15 amino acids. CDR1 MDHEN and CDR2 SYDVKM come from the germline V gene. CDR3 DNA: TGTGCCAGCAGTCCCTGGACAGGAGGGGACTATGGCTACACCTTC. Translated, it gives CASSPWTGGDYGYTF.

The chain links TRBV6-2 or TRBV6-3 to TRBJ2-7; D is perhaps TRBD1 (6 bases). Trimming pared 4 bases from V and 7 bases from J, leaving 20 bases between. The germline gives CDR1 MNHEY, CDR2 SVGEGT. The CDR3 covers 15 residues. The CDR3 loop is CASSFAGQGNGEQYF. In nucleotides, the CDR3 is TGTGCCAGCAGTTTCGCCGGGCAGGGGAATGGGGAGCAGTACTTC.

This clonotype was observed many times. The chain couples TRBV28 to TRBJ1-5; tentatively, D is TRBD1 (5 bases). From germline, CDR1 is MDHEN and CDR2 SYDVKM. The CDR3 sequence is 14 residues long. Trimming removed 6 bases from V and 0 bases from J, with 9 bases in between. CDR3 residues: CASSNRFSNQPQHF. The CDR3 region has the DNA TGTGCCAGCAGCAACAGGTTTAGCAATCAGCCCCAGCATTTT. Filled out from reference TRBV28 and TRBJ1-5, the complete variable domain reads DVKVTQSSRYLVKRTGEKVFLECVQDMDHENMFWYRQDPGLGLRLIYFSYDVKMKEKGDIPEGYSVSREKKERFSLILESASTNQTSMYLCASSNRFSNQPQHFGDGTRLSIL.

In this sample, this clonotype turned up many times. The J gene is TRBJ2-7, the V gene TRBV2; D unresolved. Trimming shortened V by 5 bases and J by 7 bases, and 18 bases separated the two germline ends. Germline V gene sequence: CDR1 SNHLY, CDR2 FYNNEI. This CDR3 comprises 14 residues. The CDR3 region is CASSSVRVGKEQYF. The CDR3 DNA follows: TGTGCCAGCAGTTCCGTCCGGGTTGGGAAGGAGCAGTACTTC.

This clonotype was counted ten times or more. This rearrangement joins TRBV6-2 or TRBV6-3 to TRBJ2-7, with 7 bases that match TRBD1. CDR3 length: 14 residues. The ends lost 5 bases at V and 0 bases at J; junction bases unmatched: 4. Germline V lookup: CDR1 MNHEY, CDR2 SVGEGT. The CDR3 DNA follows: TGTGCCAGCAGTCCGGACAGGAGCTCCTACGAGCAGTACTTC. This sequence encodes CASSPDRSSYEQYF.

This clonotype showed up many times. The chain joins TRBV19 to TRBJ2-5; perhaps TRBD1 as D (5 bases). Germline V gene data show CDR1 as LNHDA and CDR2 as SQIVND (reference sequence). The V gene lost 3 bases and the J gene lost 9 bases, with 14 bases spanning the gap. CDR3 size: 13 residues. The CDR3 loop is CASSIPQDTAQYF. CDR3 nucleotides: TGTGCCAGTAGTATTCCCCAGGACACGGCCCAGTACTTC.

This chain joins TRBV5-1 and TRBJ2-7, with 9 nucleotides matching TRBD2. Germline V lookup: CDR1 SGHRS, CDR2 YFSETQ. V shed 6 bases and J 6 bases; nucleotides not matched to a gene: 7. The CDR3 contains 13 residues. The DNA of the CDR3 is TGCGCCAGCACCTTAGCGGGAGCGGGCGAGCAGTACTTC. This translates into CASTLAGAGEQYF.

This clonotype has a count of ten or more. The genes are TRBV6-1 and TRBJ1-1; D unresolved. V lost 8 bases and J lost 4, with 14 bases in between. The CDR3 has 13 amino acids. Germline V gives CDR1 MNHNS, CDR2 SASEGT. In DNA, the CDR3 is TGTGCCAGCTTTGCGCAAGCGAGCACTGAAGCTTTCTTT. It yields the protein CASFAQASTEAFF.

On this clonotype: It may be a read error: a sequence one base away is much more abundant. This rearrangement joins TRBV29-1 to TRBJ2-5; 11 bases fit TRBD1. V shed 3 bases, J shed 9 bases, and the junction held 9 bases outside the gene matches. The germline V gene has CDR1 SQVTM and CDR2 ANQGSEA. CDR3 length: 14 amino acids. CDR3: CSVEDRGRGEAQYF. The CDR3 coding sequence is TGCAGCGTTGAGGACAGGGGGCGCGGGGAGGCCCAGTACTTC.

This clonotype occurred many times. This chain joins TRBV2 and TRBJ1-5, with D possibly being TRBD1 (6 bases). Germline V lookup: CDR1 SNHLY, CDR2 FYNNEI. This CDR3 has 13 residues. With 5 bases removed from V and 6 bases from J, the gap between germline ends came to 11 bases. The CDR3, as DNA: TGTGCCAGCAGTCGGGTAGGGGGTCAGCCCCAGCATTTT. It yields the protein CASSRVGGQPQHF. The whole variable domain, filled in from reference TRBV2 and TRBJ1-5, reads EPEVTQTPSHQVTQMGQEVILRCVPISNHLYFYWYRQILGQKVEFLVSFYNNEISEKSEIFDDQFSVERPDGSNFTLKIRSTKLEDSAMYFCASSRVGGQPQHFGDGTRLSIL.

This clonotype was counted ten times or more. The V gene is TRBV20-1, the J gene TRBJ1-2, with D possibly matching TRBD1 (6 bases). Germline CDR1 and CDR2: DFQATT and SNEGSKA (reference sequence). Trimming cost V 2 bases and J 3 bases, with 13 bases left between them. The CDR3 spans 14 residues. The CDR3 here is CSARRQVGDYGYTF. CDR3 DNA sequence: TGCAGTGCTAGAAGACAGGTGGGCGACTATGGCTACACCTTC.

The rearrangement uses TRBV5-1 and TRBJ1-2, with D maybe TRBD1 (6 bases). V was clipped by 0 bases and J by 0 bases, with 18 bases between them. The CDR3 consists of 18 residues. Germline loops: CDR1 SGHRS, CDR2 YFSETQ. CDR3 nucleotides: TGCGCCAGCAGCTTGGCCCCCGCAGGGGCTGATCCTAACTATGGCTACACCTTC. Its protein product is CASSLAPAGADPNYGYTF. The whole variable domain, filled in from reference TRBV5-1 and TRBJ1-2, reads KAGVTQTPRYLIKTRGQQVTLSCSPISGHRSVSWYQQTPGQGLQFLFEYFSETQRNKGNFPGRFSGRQFSNSRSEMNVSTLELGDSALYLCASSLAPAGADPNYGYTFGSGTRLTVV.

The gene calls are TRBV20-1 and TRBJ2-3; the D gene is possibly TRBD1 (5 bases). The germline V gene has CDR1 DFQATT and CDR2 SNEGSKA (reference sequence). The CDR3 length is 11 residues. The ends were cut back, 5 bases at V and 5 bases at J, with 8 bases in the middle. CDR3 nucleotide sequence: TGCAGTGCTCTCAGGGAAGATACGCAGTATTTT. Translation: CSALREDTQYF.

This clonotype was observed many times. The chain links TRBV2 to TRBJ1-1; D not certain. Trimming removed 2 bases at V and 5 bases at J, with 12 bases between. The CDR3 contains 14 residues. CDR1 and CDR2 (germline): SNHLY, FYNNEI. The CDR3 protein is CASSEIRGGTEAFF. The CDR3 region has the DNA TGTGCCAGCAGTGAAATACGGGGAGGAACTGAAGCTTTCTTT.